This TCR beta chain was captured by sequencing in a study of blood T cells in healthy people across ages. Study as a whole: Per every two T cells, about one barcoded beta molecule was captured by template switching.

Healthy Caucasians from Russia aged about 6 to 100 served as donors. Whenever a sample was processed, at least 6.5 million PBMCs were isolated. A note on this clonotype: Its antigen is not known.

CDR1 and CDR2 from the germline V gene are WSHSY and SAAADI. Trimming shortened V by 3 bases and J by 8 bases, and 16 bases separated the two germline ends. The CDR3 contains 14 residues. It was with a sample-barcoded 5' primer and a J-beta primer mix that a second PCR of about 7 to 12 cycles was run. TCRdb ran MiXCR on the 5' RACE reads and lists one entry per CDR3 protein. The data show 790,000 or so distinct CDR3 sequences, with about half seen just once and around a sixth held by the top ten. Overall study results and limits: Diversity estimates from one million T cells were considered underestimates.

The chain has TRBV10-2 and TRBJ1-2; no clear D gene. The material sequenced was blood. This TCR was sampled from an elderly man in good health. The CDR3 region has the DNA TGCGCCAGCAGTGAAAGGTTTAAGGCTGGAGGCTACACCTTC. Amino acids: CASSERFKAGGYTF.